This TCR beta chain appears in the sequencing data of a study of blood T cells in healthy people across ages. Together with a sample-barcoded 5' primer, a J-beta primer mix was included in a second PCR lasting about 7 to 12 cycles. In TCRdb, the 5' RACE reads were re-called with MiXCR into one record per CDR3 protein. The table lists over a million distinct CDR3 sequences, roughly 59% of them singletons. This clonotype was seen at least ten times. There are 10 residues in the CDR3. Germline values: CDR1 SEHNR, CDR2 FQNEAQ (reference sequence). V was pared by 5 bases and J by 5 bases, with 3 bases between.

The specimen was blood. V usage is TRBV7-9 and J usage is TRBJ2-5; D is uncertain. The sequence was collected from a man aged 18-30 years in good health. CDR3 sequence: CASSRETQYF. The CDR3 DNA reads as TGTGCCAGCAGCCGGGAGACCCAGTACTTC.